This TCR beta chain was identified in a study of cytomegalovirus exposure and HLA in healthy donors. The V end lost 5 bases, the J end lost 4 bases, and 33 bases lay between the germline ends. In germline, CDR1 is MNHEY, CDR2 SMNVEV (reference sequence). This CDR3 spans 21 amino acids. Study-wide points: Data from an earlier analysis indicated that most TCR beta V segments were productive either about 87% or about 30% of the time. Association of a missense DCLRE1C variant with TCR beta V- and J-gene trimming was reported in a later analysis.

Primers included in the PCR were 60 Vbeta and 13 Jbeta primers. Libraries were prepared by immunoSEQ multiplex PCR; TCRdb keeps only in-frame clonotypes and omits some of them. The data show roughly 240,000 clones, 78% seen once. Turning to this clone: Its specificity is not known.

This sequence was found in a boy between 10 and 17 years old in good health and CMV-seronegative. The V and J genes are TRBV27 and TRBJ2-1; TRBD2 might be the D (5 bases). The sequenced material came from PBMCs. The CDR3 DNA follows: TGTGCCAGCAGTCACCAAAAGGGAAGGACTGTCCGATGGGTGTCTTACAATGAGCAGTTCTTC. Amino acids: CASSHQKGRTVRWVSYNEQFF.